This TCR beta chain was captured in a study of T-cell reconstitution after alpha-beta-depleted transplantation in children. Whole-study results and caveats: TCRbeta diversity was high at day 60 in some patients (a result of surviving recipient T cells and thymic progenitors).

Unique molecular identifiers were incorporated into the prepared TCRbeta library. TCRdb processed the PCR reads anew with MiXCR; each CDR3 protein has one entry. The sample has hundreds of thousands of distinct CDR3 sequences, approximately 10% seen once. CDR3 length: 12 residues. The V gene's germline CDR1 is MDHEN and CDR2 SYDVKM. Between the trimmed V and J ends, which lost 8 bases and 1 base, there was a span of 8 bases. This clonotype was counted at least ten times. The target antigen is unknown. The input for sequencing was peripheral blood, taken 180 days after TCRalphabeta/CD19-depleted stem cell transplant. This receptor was obtained from a male patient under 10 years old who had a stem cell transplant for chronic granulomatous disease, so the T cells may come from the graft donor. V usage is TRBV28 and J usage is TRBJ1-1; unclear D gene. The CDR3 DNA reads as TGTGCCAGCGCTTGGGGGAACACTGAAGCTTTCTTT. Its translation: CASAWGNTEAFF.